This T cell receptor beta chain comes out of a study of response to subunit inactivated influenza vaccine. Germline V lookup: CDR1 LGHDT, CDR2 YNNKEL (reference sequence). There are 13 residues in the CDR3. Germline trimming cut 4 bases from V and 13 bases from J; bases unmatched to any gene: 12. TCRdb itself ran the RT-PCR reads through MiXCR, one entry per CDR3 protein. This table holds roughly 550,000 distinct CDR3 sequences, around 21% found once. Another study also made use of these data, one on T cells expressing NK-cell markers. This second report adds: Generation of TCR beta cDNA was performed by 5'RACE template switching incorporating UMIs.

This clonotype originated in a man aged 50-60 years who received an inactivated influenza vaccine. The gene calls are TRBV3-1 and TRBJ2-5; 7 nucleotides line up with TRBD1. Here the sequenced sample was CD4+ T cells sorted from PBMCs, taken about 13 days after vaccination. CDR3 region: CASSPHLDRRSYF. The CDR3 nucleotides are TGTGCCAGCAGCCCACACCTGGACAGGAGGTCGTACTTC.